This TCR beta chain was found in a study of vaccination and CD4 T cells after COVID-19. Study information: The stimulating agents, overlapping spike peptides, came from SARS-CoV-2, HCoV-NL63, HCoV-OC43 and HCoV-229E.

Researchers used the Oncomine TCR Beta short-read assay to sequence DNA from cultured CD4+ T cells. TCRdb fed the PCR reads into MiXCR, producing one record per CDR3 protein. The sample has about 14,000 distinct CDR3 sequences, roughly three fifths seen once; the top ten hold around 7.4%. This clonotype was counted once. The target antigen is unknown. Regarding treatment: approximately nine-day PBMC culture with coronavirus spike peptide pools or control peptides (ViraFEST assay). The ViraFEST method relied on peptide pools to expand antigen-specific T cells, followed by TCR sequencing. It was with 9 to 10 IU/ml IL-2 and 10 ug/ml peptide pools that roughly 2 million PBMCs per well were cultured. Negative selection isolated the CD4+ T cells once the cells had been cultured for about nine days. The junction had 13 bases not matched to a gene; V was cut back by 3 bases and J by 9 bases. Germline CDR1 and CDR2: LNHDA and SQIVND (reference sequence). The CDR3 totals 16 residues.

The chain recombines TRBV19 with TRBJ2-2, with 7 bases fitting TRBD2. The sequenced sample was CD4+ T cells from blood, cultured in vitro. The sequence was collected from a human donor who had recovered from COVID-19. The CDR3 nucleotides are TGTGCCAGTAGTATTTTTCGGGGGACTACTAGTCGGGAGCTGTTTTTT. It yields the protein CASSIFRGTTSRELFF.